A single sample gave rise to the 9 T cell receptor beta chains below, sequenced in a study of PD-1 blockade in classical Hodgkin lymphoma. TCRdb's copy holds only in-frame clones and misses some; the assay was immunoSEQ multiplex PCR. Here the sample spans approximately 100,000 clones, roughly 92% being singletons. All patients experienced relapse after autologous stem cell transplantation, and brentuximab vedotin exposure was variable. The sequencing here drew on peripheral blood mononuclear cells (PBMCs), taken at baseline. The source of these receptors is a human donor with classical Hodgkin lymphoma.

The CDR3 DNA reads as TGTGCCAGTAGCGCAGGGCTCAATCAGCCCCAGCATTTT. This codes for CASSAGLNQPQHF. The V gene is TRBV19, the J gene TRBJ1-5; possibly TRBD1 for D (5 bases). Germline CDR1 reads LNHDA; CDR2 reads SQIVND (reference sequence). The CDR3 sequence is 13 residues long. V shed 6 bases and J shed 3 bases, with 9 bases lying between them.

The chain recombines TRBV9 with TRBJ2-5, with 8 bases matching TRBD1. J gave up 9 bases and V 3 bases, and 10 bases lay outside the gene matches. Germline V gene data show CDR1 as SGDLS and CDR2 as YYNGEE. CDR3 size: 14 residues. The CDR3 bases are TGTGCCAGCAGCGAGGCCGGACAGGGTCTGGCCCAGTACTTC. This codes for CASSEAGQGLAQYF.

V usage is TRBV9 and J usage is TRBJ2-7; 7 bases fit TRBD1. The junction had 4 bases not matched to a gene; V was cut back by 0 bases and J by 4 bases. The CDR3 is 14 residues long. Per germline, CDR1 SGDLS and CDR2 YYNGEE. The chain's CDR3 is CASSVGGQNYEQYF. The CDR3 DNA sequence: TGTGCCAGCAGCGTAGGGGGACAGAATTACGAGCAGTACTTC.

The V and J genes are TRBV7-9 and TRBJ2-1; TRBD1 might be the D (6 bases). The CDR3 spans 17 residues. V dropped 2 bases and J dropped 7 bases, with 21 bases sitting between them. Germline V gene data show CDR1 as SEHNR and CDR2 as FQNEAQ (reference sequence). This CDR3 is CASSLLSFEGVMNEQFF. CDR3 sequence (DNA): TGTGCCAGCAGCTTACTAAGTTTTGAGGGGGTTATGAATGAGCAGTTCTTC.

The chain has TRBV5-1 and TRBJ1-5; no clear D gene. V was shortened by 0 bases and J by 7 bases, with 8 bases between the two germline ends. Germline lookup yields CDR1 SGHRS and CDR2 YFSETQ. The CDR3 extends over 13 amino acids. The CDR3 region is CASSLDAGQPQHF. CDR3 bases: TGCGCCAGCAGCTTGGATGCGGGGCAGCCCCAGCATTTT.

V is TRBV14 and J is TRBJ2-7; possible D gene TRBD1, 5 bases. Germline V gene data show CDR1 as SGHDN and CDR2 as FVKESK. Trimming pared 4 bases from V and 0 bases from J, leaving 10 bases between. The CDR3 contains 14 residues. The CDR3 DNA reads TGTGCCAGCAGCCGCAGGGAATTCTCCTACGAGCAGTACTTC. This codes for CASSRREFSYEQYF.

The chain is built from TRBV13 and TRBJ2-2; 7 bases match TRBD1. CDR3 length equals 15 residues. Germline V gene lookup returns CDR1 PRHDT and CDR2 FYEKMQ (reference sequence). With V trimmed by 6 bases and J by 3 bases, 7 bases remained unmatched. This chain's CDR3 is CASRDRDSDTGELFF. CDR3 nucleotides: TGTGCCAGCAGAGACCGGGACAGCGACACCGGGGAGCTGTTTTTT.

The V gene is TRBV2, the J gene TRBJ2-5, with D unresolved. The last part of the DNA fits TRBJ2-7 better; the J call may be wrong. The CDR3 is 12 amino acids. The germline V gene has CDR1 SNHLY and CDR2 FYNNEI. This chain's CDR3 is CASREATYEQYF. CDR3 coding DNA: TGTGCCAGCAGAGAGGCTACCTACGAGCAGTACTTC.

The rearrangement links TRBV2 to TRBJ1-1, with 8 bases matching TRBD1. V gave up 6 bases and J gave up 8 bases; unmatched junction bases: 11. The CDR3 sequence is 14 residues long. Germline V gene sequence: CDR1 SNHLY, CDR2 FYNNEI. The CDR3 spells CASRAGQGPWEAFF. CDR3 DNA: TGTGCCAGCAGGGCTGGACAGGGCCCTTGGGAAGCTTTCTTT.